The entry that follows covers one T cell receptor (beta chain) sequence. Individuals drawn from under 30 US areas were roughly 18 to 100 years old. The data originate from a study of blood T cell repertoires in COVID-19. Across the whole study: Each recovered donor of Cohort 3 presented with two negative PCRs, clearance, or symptom resolution. COVID-19 samples, acute and convalescent, were from the United States, Italy and Spain.

Per the study methods: How many nucleated cells were present was estimated from reference gene primer amplification. Clones were read by immunoSEQ multiplex PCR, and TCRdb kept only the in-frame ones, dropping some. The DNA gave D and trimming, while V, J and clone size come from that table. The table shows fewer than 350,000 clones, with more than 70% occurring only once. The source material was PBMCs or T cells enriched from blood (not recorded which). The TCR sequence derives from a woman in her fifties or sixties in a cohort exposed to, infected with or recovered from COVID-19 (not recorded which).

This chain's CDR3 is CASSLGYPNTGELFF. In DNA form, the CDR3 reads TGTGCCAGCAGCTTGGGCTACCCTAACACCGGGGAGCTGTTTTTT. V gene TRBV7-2 combines with J gene TRBJ2-2; no clear D. The CDR3 sequence is 15 residues long. V lost 3 bases, J lost 2 bases, and 10 bases lay in between. Germline V gene data show CDR1 as SGHTA and CDR2 as FQGNSA.